This is a list of T cell receptor beta chains from one sample in a study of cytomegalovirus exposure and HLA in healthy donors. The protocol was immunoSEQ multiplex PCR, while the TCRdb copy is restricted to in-frame clones and leaves out a portion. The data show over 150,000 clones, 80% to 90% seen once. Sequenced: PBMCs. These receptors were taken from a male donor in good health and CMV-seronegative. Both conserved end residues are part of each CDR3.

v_gene | CDR3aa
TRBV4-3 | CASSHGGTSMTDTQYF
TRBV7-8 | CASSLAGEGDHGYTF
TRBV27 | CASSLGGGEQFF
TRBV28 | CASRIAGVTGELFF
TRBV4-1 | CASSQVVGGVSRADTQYF
TRBV6-5 | CASTPPSGPDTQYF
TRBV6-5 | CASSYLQGSGYTF
TRBV30 | CACHPRRGWEQYF
TRBV4-1 | CASSRAGTQQFF
TRBV18 | CASSPGLLNEQFF
TRBV14 | CASSQDTGHYGYTF
TRBV6-1 | CASSGAGVTYEQYF
TRBV19 | CASSTSGTGWTDTQYF
TRBV28 | CASSPRGVAASKQYF
TRBV9 | CASSAERTRNSYEQYF
TRBV5-6 | CASSLDMDSPLHF
TRBV7-9 | CASSLSGQGAQPQHF
TRBV28 | CASSPGVGGWYGYTF
TRBV11-3 | CASSLGGGQETQYF
TRBV13 | CASSPPSGSRFHEQYF
TRBV5-5 | CASSLAPSGISEQYF
TRBV19 | CASTSASGAHFYGYTF
TRBV28 | CASSFSYTEAFF
TRBV18 | CASSPQGNTEAFF
TRBV29-1 | CSVRTVAQDTQYF
TRBV6-1 | CASRPTGGTEAFF
TRBV6-5 | CASSYGGTSYEQYF
TRBV9 | CASSVLADHNEQFF
TRBV7-9 | CASSLQSSGTGYEQYF
TRBV4-3 | CASSQDSRQSSYNSPLHF
TRBV7-3 | CASSLTGGKNEQFF
TRBV7-9 | CASSLGLGRGNTGELFF
TRBV5-1 | CASSQGGEQYF
TRBV5-1 | CASSYGLAGRDEQFF
TRBV6-6 | CASSYRLAGDGEQYF
TRBV5-1 | CASSLGQGPQETQYF
TRBV6-5 | CASSYRGSGANVLTF
TRBV25-1 | CASSGPRTGGHEQYF
TRBV7-6 | CASSSIEGRGGPPSYTQYF
TRBV6-4 | CASSDSQGQGATGELFF
TRBV5-1 | CASSLYPSTDTQYF
TRBV7-3 | CASSLEGTGYGYTF